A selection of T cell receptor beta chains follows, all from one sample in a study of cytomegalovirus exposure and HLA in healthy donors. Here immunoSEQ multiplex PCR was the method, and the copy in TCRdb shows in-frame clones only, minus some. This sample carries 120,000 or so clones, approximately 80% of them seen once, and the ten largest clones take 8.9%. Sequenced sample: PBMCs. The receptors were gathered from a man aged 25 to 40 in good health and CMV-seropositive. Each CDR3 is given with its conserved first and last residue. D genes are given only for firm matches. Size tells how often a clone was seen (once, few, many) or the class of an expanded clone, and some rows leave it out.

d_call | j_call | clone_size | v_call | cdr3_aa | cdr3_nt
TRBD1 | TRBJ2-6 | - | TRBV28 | CASGGQGYSGANVLTF | TGTGCCAGCGGCGGACAGGGATATTCTGGGGCCAACGTCCTGACTTTC
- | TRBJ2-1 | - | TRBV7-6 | CASSAPTSFSLMDGDEQFF | TGTGCCAGCAGCGCCCCGACTAGTTTCAGTTTAATGGACGGGGATGAGCAGTTCTTC
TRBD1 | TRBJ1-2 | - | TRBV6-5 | CASSYSRTGIGYTF | TGTGCCAGCAGTTACTCGAGGACAGGGATCGGCTACACCTTC
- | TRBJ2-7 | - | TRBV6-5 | CASRRPGQHSYEQYF | TGTGCCAGCAGGCGGCCGGGACAACACTCCTACGAGCAGTACTTC
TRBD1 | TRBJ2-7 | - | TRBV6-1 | CASIPSAGGRYEQYF | TGTGCCAGCATCCCCAGCGCAGGGGGCCGCTACGAGCAGTACTTC
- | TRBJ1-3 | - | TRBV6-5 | CASVFGNTIYF | TGTGCCAGCGTCTTCGGAAACACCATATATTTT
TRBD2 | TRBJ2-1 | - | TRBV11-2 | CASSQTGTTNNEQFF | TGTGCCAGCAGCCAGACCGGGACTACGAACAATGAGCAGTTCTTC
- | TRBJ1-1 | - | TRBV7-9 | CASSPDRQNTEAFF | TGTGCCAGCAGCCCCGACAGACAGAACACTGAAGCTTTCTTT
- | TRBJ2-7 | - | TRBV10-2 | CASSEGRAEEQYF | TGCGCCAGCAGTGAGGGGCGGGCTGAGGAGCAGTACTTC
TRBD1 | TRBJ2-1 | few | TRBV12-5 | CASGLITGVTYNEQFF | TGTGCTAGTGGTTTGATTACAGGGGTCACCTACAATGAGCAGTTCTTC
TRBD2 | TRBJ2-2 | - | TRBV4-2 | CASSQDAGGRMLGTGELFF | TGTGCCAGCAGCCAAGATGCGGGGGGCAGGATGCTAGGGACCGGGGAGCTGTTTTTT
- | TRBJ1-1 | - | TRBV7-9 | CASSLAAEDKAFF | TGTGCCAGCAGCTTAGCGGCCGAGGATAAAGCTTTCTTT
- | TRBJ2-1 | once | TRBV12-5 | CASGLGVSRYNEQFF | TGTGCTAGCGGTTTGGGGGTCAGCAGGTACAATGAGCAGTTCTTC
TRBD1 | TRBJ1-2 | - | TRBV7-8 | CASSLLRWTGTSYGYTF | TGTGCCAGCAGCCTACTCCGATGGACAGGGACCAGCTATGGCTACACCTTC
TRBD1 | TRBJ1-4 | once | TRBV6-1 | CASSETQTGDGEKLFF | TGTGCCAGCAGTGAGACCCAGACAGGGGACGGGGAAAAACTGTTTTTT
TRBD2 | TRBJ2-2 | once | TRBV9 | CASSVVSGGASGELFF | TGTGCCAGCAGCGTAGTGAGCGGGGGGGCCTCCGGGGAGCTGTTTTTT
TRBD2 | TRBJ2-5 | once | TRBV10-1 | CASSEGLAGIRGETQYF | TGCGCCAGCAGTGAGGGACTAGCGGGGATTAGGGGAGAGACCCAGTACTTC
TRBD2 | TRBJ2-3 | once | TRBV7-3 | CASSSAAGGPSGGTDTQYF | TGTGCCAGCAGCTCCGCAGCGGGGGGCCCATCTGGTGGCACAGATACGCAGTATTTT
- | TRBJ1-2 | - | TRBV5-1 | CASSLANRGGYTF | TGCGCCAGCAGCTTGGCCAATCGAGGTGGCTACACCTTC
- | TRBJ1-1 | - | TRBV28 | CASSFLSGQGTEAFF | TGTGCCAGCAGTTTCCTCTCCGGACAAGGTACTGAAGCTTTCTTT
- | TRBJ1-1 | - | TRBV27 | CASSPNIHLDTEAFF | TGTGCCAGCAGTCCGAATATTCACCTAGACACTGAAGCTTTCTTT
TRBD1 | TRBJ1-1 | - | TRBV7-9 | CASSPPGQPKRAFF | TGTGCCAGCAGCCCACCGGGACAGCCGAAGCGGGCTTTCTTT